The present entry profiles one TCR beta chain with its context. Its antigen is currently not known. No per-base quality is available; no much larger clone lies one base away. The sample originates from a study of shared clonotypes between healthy human individuals (dated by TCRdb to 2018 to 2020). In the study overall: A couple of women and a few men aged 18 to 49 years were included in the cohort. Between about 0.85 and 8.9 billion PBMCs per donor were obtained by leukapheresis. Blood TCR repertoires of five healthy adults were deeply sequenced to estimate repertoire size and the extent of clonotype sharing between individuals. For each donor, three plates each were used for CD4 naive and CD4 memory, two plates were used for CD8 naive, and one plate was used for CD8 memory. To increase sequencing depth and limit assay-specific biases, TCR repertoire library preparation and sequencing were carried out by different laboratories using diverse techniques. The paper's findings and limits, for the study overall: Larger estimated clonotype richness was generally found for naive subsets than for memory subsets. Only blood was sampled, and tissue TCR repertoires likely differ from those in blood. Clonotypes shared by all four sorted-subset donors showed higher generation probabilities than non-shared clonotypes. The genetic and exposure-history diversity represented was limited by the small number of donors. Based on pairwise subsampling, the degree of clonotype sharing among donors was expected to be affected by sequencing depth. When several donors were compared, the shared fraction of clonotypes was roughly 4.8% for naive CD4, approximately 3.3% for naive CD8, more than 2% for memory CD4, and 0.4% for memory CD8. Rarefaction of sorted-subset datasets indicated incomplete sequencing despite the large sequencing depth.

Donors were healthy HIV-negative adults with no recently reported acute infections or vaccinations. All donors were Caucasian adults living in Nashville, Tennessee, USA. Magnetic negative selection was used to enrich CD4+ T cells, after which naive cells were positively selected on CD45RA and the negative fraction became the memory subset. Blood was obtained by leukapheresis, after which PBMCs were separated by Ficoll-Histopaque density gradient centrifugation and cryopreserved in liquid nitrogen vapor phase. Analytical flow cytometry was used to check the purity and quantity of every magnetically sorted T cell population. From each sorted fraction, genomic DNA was isolated and quantified by UV absorbance on a Nanodrop 2000c. Per the germline V gene (reference sequence), GTSNPN is the CDR1 and SVGIG is the CDR2. Trimming removed 4 bases from V and 5 bases from J, leaving 20 bases between the germline ends. Taken from cysteine to phenylalanine, the CDR3 has 15 residues. The sequence is cut down to CDR3 DNA, 45 bases in frame from base 1.

Using the deep immunoSEQ assay, multiplex PCR amplified TCR CDR3 regions from genomic DNA. Extracted genomic DNA from each cell subset was spread evenly across all wells of several immunoSEQ 96-well plates, with each plate serving as a replicate. Each replicate PCR for sorted subsets received about 210 ng genomic DNA, equal to roughly 30,000 T cell genomes. The purified libraries were quantified using a Qubit 3.0 fluorometer, sized with a Bioanalyzer 2100, and then quantified again using the KAPA Library Quantification kit. A separate single-read 150-cycle Illumina NextSeq 550 flow cell was used to sequence each immunoSEQ 96-well plate. Under the source paper's analysis protocol: Because the immunoSEQ output held only junctional sequences and lacked quality scores, the filtering could not match the filtering applied to full-length reads. Sequences were annotated with PyIR, a Python wrapper for IgBLAST v1.9, using IMGT germline references to assign V/J genes and CDR3. Reads with weak V/J assignments (E-value above 1e-6), missing CDR3, stop codons, out-of-frame junctions, or ambiguous translated residues were removed. V3J clonotypes were defined as sequences sharing an identical inferred V gene, J gene, and CDR3 amino acid sequence. Percentage overlap between repertoires was calculated by dividing the number of shared unique clonotypes by the size of the smaller repertoire. RTK rarefaction, the Chao1 estimator, and Recon v2.1 estimates of unobserved clonotypes were used to assess repertoire richness. Generation probabilities were computed with OLGA for all TCRbeta clonotypes obtained by the gDNA method from four donors. This is the immuneACCESS table as TCRdb keeps it, with only in-frame sequences that have V and J called. A part of the clones is gone; compared with another copy, unresolved V genes explain less than half, and the rest is unexplained. V, J and clone size reflect that table, while D and trimming were determined from the DNA. The sample data list 2,500,000 or so clones, and about 90% of these were observed just once. In total, the top ten clones hold about 0.36% of the sample.

The TCR originated in a man between 18 and 29 years old in good health. Some clones in this sample may be carry-over from other donors' samples. Input material: naive CD4+ T cells from PBMCs. The cell subset or site label for this specimen denotes: CD45RA+ positively selected. The V gene is TRBV30 and the J gene is TRBJ1-2; 6 matching bases give a weak D call of TRBD1. CDR3 reads: CAWKAPGGPTYGYTF. The DNA is TGTGCCTGGAAAGCCCCGGGGGGGCCCACTTATGGCTACACCTTC.